What follows is one T cell receptor beta chain and its context. The target antigen is unknown. Profiling relied on immunoSEQ multiplex PCR, and the TCRdb table lists in-frame clones only, not all of them. The data show about 62,000 clones, around 83% seen once. The data were taken from a study of a mutant IDH1 vaccine in newly diagnosed glioma. Study information: Patients previously underwent radiotherapy, temozolomide, or both, and most underwent both.

Germline loops: CDR1 SGDLS, CDR2 YYNGEE. The CDR3 runs to 14 residues. The trim removed 3 bases at V and 4 bases at J, leaving 5 bases unmatched. Time point denoted: week 47, end of study. Vaccination used 300 ug of mutant IDH1 20-mer peptide per dose, with topical imiquimod. Donors harbored newly found WHO grade 3 or 4 IDH1-mutant, ATRX-lost astrocytomas. The chain uses TRBV9 and TRBJ2-7; 9 nucleotides align to TRBD1. Material: PBMCs, obtained from a glioma patient whose treatment included an IDH1 peptide vaccine. This clonotype was sampled from a man under 40 with glioma. The CDR3 loop is CASSARDRAYEQYF. The CDR3 region has the DNA TGTGCCAGCAGCGCCCGGGACAGGGCTTACGAGCAGTACTTC.